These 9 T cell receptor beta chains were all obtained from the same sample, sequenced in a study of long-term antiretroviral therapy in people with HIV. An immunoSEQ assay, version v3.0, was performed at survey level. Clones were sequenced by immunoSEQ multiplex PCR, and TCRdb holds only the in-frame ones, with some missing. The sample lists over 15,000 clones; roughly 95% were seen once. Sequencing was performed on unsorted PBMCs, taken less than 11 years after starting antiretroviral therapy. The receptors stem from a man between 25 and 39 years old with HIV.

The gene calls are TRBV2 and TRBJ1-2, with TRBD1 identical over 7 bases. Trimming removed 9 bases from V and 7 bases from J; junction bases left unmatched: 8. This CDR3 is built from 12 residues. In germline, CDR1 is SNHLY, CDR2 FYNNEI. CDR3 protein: CAREQGNFGYTF. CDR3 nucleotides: TGTGCCAGGGAACAGGGGAATTTTGGCTACACCTTC.

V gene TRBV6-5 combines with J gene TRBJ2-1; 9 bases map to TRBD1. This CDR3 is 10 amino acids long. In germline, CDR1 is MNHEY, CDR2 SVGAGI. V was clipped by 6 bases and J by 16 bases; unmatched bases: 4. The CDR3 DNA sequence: TGTGCCAGCAGGGGGGACAGGGCCTTCTTC. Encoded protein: CASRGDRAFF.

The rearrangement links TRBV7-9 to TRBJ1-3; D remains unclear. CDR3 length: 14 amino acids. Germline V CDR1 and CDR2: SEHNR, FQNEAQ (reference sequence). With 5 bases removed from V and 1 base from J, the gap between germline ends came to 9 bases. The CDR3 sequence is CASSRGESGNTIYF. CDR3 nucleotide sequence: TGTGCCAGCAGCCGCGGAGAATCTGGAAACACCATATATTTT.

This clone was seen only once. CDR3 in amino acids: CASSFRPGANYNEQFF. Here the CDR3 DNA reads TGTGCCAGCAGCTTCCGGCCGGGGGCGAACTACAATGAGCAGTTCTTC. The rearrangement uses TRBV7-8 and TRBJ2-1; D possibly matches TRBD1 or TRBD2 (6 bases each). Trimming pared 3 bases from V and 3 bases from J, leaving 15 bases between. The germline V gene has CDR1 SGHVS and CDR2 FQNEAQ. This CDR3 is built from 16 residues.

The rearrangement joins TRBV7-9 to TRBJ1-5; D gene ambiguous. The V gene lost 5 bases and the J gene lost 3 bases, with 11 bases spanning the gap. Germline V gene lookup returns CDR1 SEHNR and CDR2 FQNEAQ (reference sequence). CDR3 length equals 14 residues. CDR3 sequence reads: CASSLTNTNQPQHF. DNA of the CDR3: TGTGCCAGCAGCCTCACGAACACCAATCAGCCCCAGCATTTT.

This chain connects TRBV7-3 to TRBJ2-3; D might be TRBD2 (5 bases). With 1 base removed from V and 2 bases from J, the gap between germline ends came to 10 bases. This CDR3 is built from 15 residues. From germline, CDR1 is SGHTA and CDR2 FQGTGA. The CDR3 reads CASSLIGELTDTQYF. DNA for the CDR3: TGTGCCAGCAGCTTAATTGGGGAGCTCACAGATACGCAGTATTTT.

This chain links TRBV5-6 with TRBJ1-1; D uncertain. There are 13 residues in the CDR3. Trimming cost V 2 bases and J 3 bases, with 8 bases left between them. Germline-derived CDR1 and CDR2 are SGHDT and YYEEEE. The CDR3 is CASSFTEDTEAFF. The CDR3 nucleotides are TGTGCCAGCAGCTTTACCGAGGACACTGAAGCTTTCTTT.

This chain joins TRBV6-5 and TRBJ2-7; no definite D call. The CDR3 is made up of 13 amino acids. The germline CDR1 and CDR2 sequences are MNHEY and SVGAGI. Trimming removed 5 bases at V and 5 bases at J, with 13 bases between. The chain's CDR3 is CASSPPGRDEQYF. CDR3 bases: TGTGCCAGCAGTCCACCCGGCCGGGACGAGCAGTACTTC.

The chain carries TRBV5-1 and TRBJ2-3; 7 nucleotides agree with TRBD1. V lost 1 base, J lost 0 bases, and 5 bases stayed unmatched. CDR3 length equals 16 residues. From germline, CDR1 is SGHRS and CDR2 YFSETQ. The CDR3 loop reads CASSLRGQASTDTQYF. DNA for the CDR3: TGCGCCAGCAGCTTGCGAGGACAGGCAAGCACAGATACGCAGTATTTT.